These 10 T cell receptor beta chains originate from one sample sequenced in a study of cytomegalovirus exposure and HLA in healthy donors. Data came from immunoSEQ multiplex PCR; TCRdb stores just in-frame clones and leaves some out. The sample contains under 200,000 clones, around 92% of which appear only once. The sequencing sample was made of PBMCs. The receptors stem from a man between 18 and 29 years old in good health and CMV-seropositive.

The chain couples TRBV5-1 to TRBJ1-5; 7 nucleotides match TRBD1. With 0 bases clipped from V and 0 bases from J, the junction kept 3 bases outside the gene matches. The CDR3 has 16 residues. Germline-derived CDR1 and CDR2 are SGHRS and YFSETQ. CDR3 sequence reads: CASSLGTGGSNQPQHF. The CDR3 DNA sequence: TGCGCCAGCAGCTTGGGGACAGGTGGTAGCAATCAGCCCCAGCATTTT. Filled out from reference TRBV5-1 and TRBJ1-5, the complete variable domain reads KAGVTQTPRYLIKTRGQQVTLSCSPISGHRSVSWYQQTPGQGLQFLFEYFSETQRNKGNFPGRFSGRQFSNSRSEMNVSTLELGDSALYLCASSLGTGGSNQPQHFGDGTRLSIL.

The chain links TRBV7-9 to TRBJ1-2, with a weak D call TRBD1 (6 bases). From germline, CDR1 is SEHNR and CDR2 FQNEAQ (reference sequence). The CDR3 extends over 15 amino acids. Trimming removed 5 bases from V and 5 bases from J, with 18 bases in between. For the CDR3, the DNA is TGTGCCAGCAGCAAGTCCACCGAACAGGGATATGGCTACACCTTC. It encodes CASSKSTEQGYGYTF.

CDR3 sequence: CASSRTGTGNSGANVLTF. CDR3 coding DNA: TGCGCCAGCAGCCGAACCGGGACAGGAAACTCTGGGGCCAACGTCCTGACTTTC. The chain uses TRBV5-1 and TRBJ2-6, with 8 bases aligning to TRBD1. Trimming cost V 4 bases and J 0 bases; bases outside gene matches: 9. There are 18 residues in the CDR3. CDR1 and CDR2 (germline): SGHRS, YFSETQ.

The V and J genes are TRBV19 and TRBJ1-1; weak D call: TRBD1 (5 bases). V was cut by 4 bases and J by 0 bases, with 12 bases left in between. The CDR3 loop spans 15 amino acids. Per the germline V gene, CDR1 is LNHDA and CDR2 is SQIVND (reference sequence). The DNA for the CDR3 is TGTGCCAGTAGTAGCGGACATTTCATGAACACTGAAGCTTTCTTT. The encoded protein is CASSSGHFMNTEAFF.

The chain recombines TRBV6-6 with TRBJ2-3; 10 bases are a match to TRBD2. CDR1 is MNHNY, CDR2 SVGAGI, per germline (reference sequence). The trim removed 2 bases at V and 5 bases at J, leaving 7 bases unmatched. This CDR3 contains 16 residues. CDR3 in amino acids: CASSYKREGRRDTQYF. The CDR3 bases are TGTGCCAGCAGTTACAAGCGGGAGGGCCGAAGAGATACGCAGTATTTT.

The V and J genes are TRBV13 and TRBJ2-7; 8 positions match TRBD2. This CDR3 contains 16 residues. V shed 0 bases, J shed 4 bases, and the junction held 8 bases outside the gene matches. The germline gives CDR1 PRHDT, CDR2 FYEKMQ (reference sequence). CDR3 sequence: CASSLGLGSGTYEQYF. CDR3 DNA sequence: TGTGCCAGCAGCTTAGGCCTAGGTAGCGGGACTTACGAGCAGTACTTC.

The rearrangement uses TRBV25-1 and TRBJ2-2; D is possibly TRBD1 (6 bases). V gave up 6 bases and J gave up 0 bases, with 14 bases separating them. CDR1 MGHDK and CDR2 SYGVNS come from the germline V gene. The CDR3 has 16 residues. For the CDR3, the DNA is TGTGCCAGCAGCGTCCCCAGGGGCGCGAACACCGGGGAGCTGTTTTTT. Translated: CASSVPRGANTGELFF.

Concerning this clone itself: The junction and the germline gene differ at one end; a read error may be behind it. The V gene is TRBV7-7, the J gene TRBJ2-3, with a weak D call TRBD1 (7 bases). CDR3 length: 17 residues. Germline V CDR1 and CDR2: SSHAT, FNYEAQ (reference sequence). As DNA, the CDR3 is TGTGCTAGCAGCTTAGGAAAAGTGACAGGGAGGACAGATACGCAGTATTTT. Its protein product is CASSLGKVTGRTDTQYF.

The CDR3 DNA sequence: TGTGCCAGCAGTTACGGTCAGGGAAGTGCAAAACTGTTTTTT. It yields the protein CASSYGQGSAKLFF. This rearrangement joins TRBV6-6 to TRBJ1-4; tentatively, D is TRBD1 (5 bases). This CDR3 is 14 amino acids long. Germline V gene data show CDR1 as MNHNY and CDR2 as SVGAGI (reference sequence). The V end was cut by 2 bases, the J end by 10 bases, with 14 bases between.

This clone was recorded once. The rearrangement uses TRBV7-6 and TRBJ2-5; possible D gene TRBD2, 5 bases. The germline V gene encodes CDR1 SGHVS and CDR2 FNYEAQ. Trimming left V 3 bases short and J 2 bases short, with 7 bases between. The CDR3 totals 13 residues. The CDR3 nucleotides read TGTGCCAGCAGCTTCCAGCGGCAAGAGACCCAGTACTTC. This encodes CASSFQRQETQYF.